Following are 5 T cell receptor beta chains from one sample sequenced in a study of OX40 agonist ivuxolimab in advanced cancers. Library construction relied on the immunoSEQ multiplex PCR assay. Here the immuneACCESS table is served through TCRdb, limited to in-frame sequences with V and J called. Missing clones are a known gap in these copies; in checked studies unresolved V genes cover under half, and the rest lacks a known reason. Within this sample are roughly 74,000 clones, with 92% of them counted one time only. The ten largest clones add up to about 9.4% of the sample. Specimen: CD4+ or CD8+ T cells sorted from blood, collected in a trial of the OX40 agonist ivuxolimab. The receptors originated from an adult with an advanced solid tumor such as melanoma, head and neck, liver or kidney cancer.

This chain connects TRBV11-2 to TRBJ1-2; D is unresolved. The CDR3 length is 13 residues. The ends were cut back, 5 bases at V and 8 bases at J, with 15 bases in the middle. Germline CDR1 and CDR2: SGHAT and FQNNGV. CDR3 sequence: CASSVGISRGYTF. The CDR3, as DNA: TGTGCCAGCAGCGTAGGTATTTCAAGAGGCTACACCTTC.

This clone has just one count. This sequence joins TRBV28 and TRBJ2-7, with D perhaps matching TRBD1 (6 bases). The CDR3 covers 14 residues. V was cut by 4 bases and J by 3 bases, with 13 bases left in between. CDR1 is MDHEN and CDR2 is SYDVKM in the germline V gene. CDR3 nucleotides: TGTGCCAGCAGTTCATACAGGGTTCGCTACGAGCAGTACTTC. Translated: CASSSYRVRYEQYF.

The J gene is TRBJ1-5, the V gene TRBV19; perhaps TRBD1 as D (6 bases). V shed 3 bases and J shed 1 base, with 13 bases lying between them. This CDR3 comprises 16 residues. Germline CDR1 LNHDA, CDR2 SQIVND (reference sequence). The CDR3 here is CASSIVGRGSNQPQHF. The CDR3 DNA reads as TGTGCCAGTAGTATTGTAGGGAGGGGGAGCAATCAGCCCCAGCATTTT. The whole variable domain, remainder taken from reference TRBV19 and TRBJ1-5, is DGGITQSPKYLFRKEGQNVTLSCEQNLNHDAMYWYRQDPGQGLRLIYYSQIVNDFQKGDIAEGYSVSREKKESFPLTVTSAQKNPTAFYLCASSIVGRGSNQPQHFGDGTRLSIL.

The CDR3 reads CASSPPRGGIDNEQFF. The CDR3, as DNA: TGTGCCAGCTCACCACCCCGCGGGGGGATCGACAATGAGCAGTTCTTC. V and J are TRBV18 and TRBJ2-1, with 8 bases that match TRBD2. The V segment lost 0 bases and the J segment 5 bases; nucleotides outside the gene matches: 6. This CDR3 region has 16 residues. Germline V gene lookup returns CDR1 KGHSH and CDR2 LQKENI.

This clone was detected many times. The chain links TRBV6-1 to TRBJ2-3, with 13 bases that match TRBD2. Losses at the gene ends were 4 bases for V and 3 bases for J; bases not matched to a gene: 1. Germline V lookup: CDR1 MNHNS, CDR2 SASEGT. The CDR3 length is 15 residues. The CDR3 DNA reads TGTGCCAGCAGTGGACTAGCGGGGGGAACAGATACGCAGTATTTT. It yields the protein CASSGLAGGTDTQYF.